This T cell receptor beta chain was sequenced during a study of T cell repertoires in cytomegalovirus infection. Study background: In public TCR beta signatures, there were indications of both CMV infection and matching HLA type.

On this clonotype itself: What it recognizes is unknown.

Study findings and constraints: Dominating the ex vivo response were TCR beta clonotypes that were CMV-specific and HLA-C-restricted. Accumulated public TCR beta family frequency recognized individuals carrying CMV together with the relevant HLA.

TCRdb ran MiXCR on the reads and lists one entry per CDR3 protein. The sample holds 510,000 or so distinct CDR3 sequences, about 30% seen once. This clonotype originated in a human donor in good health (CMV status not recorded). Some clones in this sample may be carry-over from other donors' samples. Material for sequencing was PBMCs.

Written as DNA, the CDR3 is TGTGCCTGGAGTGTACCCGGGACAGGGGGCAATGAAGCTTTCTTT. It translates to CAWSVPGTGGNEAFF. The chain joins TRBV30 to TRBJ1-1; 12 bases are shared with TRBD1. CDR1 and CDR2 (germline): GTSNPN, SVGIG (reference sequence). V was pared by 0 bases and J by 7 bases, with 6 bases of the junction left unmatched. This CDR3 has 15 amino acids.